The T cell receptor (beta chain) under discussion was sequenced for a study of blood T cell repertoires in COVID-19. Study background: Whether acute or convalescent, the COVID-19 samples came from the United States, Italy and Spain. Sources were T cells, B-cell-depleted T cells, or PBMCs; the material itself was cDNA or gDNA.

Per the authors' pipeline: Nucleated cell number was recorded as an estimate derived from reference gene primer amplification. Using immunoSEQ multiplex PCR, the repertoire was profiled, and TCRdb retains in-frame clones only, with some absent. The V and J calls and the clone size are those of that table, but D and trimming were determined from the DNA. The sample lists 120,000 to 150,000 clones, roughly 88% seen once, with about 10% in the top ten. This clonotype was obtained from a man between 60 and 75 years old with active or convalescent COVID-19. The sequenced sample was peripheral blood.

The chain's CDR3 is CASSLGGVQDSPLHF. The CDR3 DNA sequence: TGTGCCAGCAGCTTAGGCGGGGTCCAGGATTCACCCCTCCACTTT. The chain uses TRBV7-3 and TRBJ1-6; no clear D gene. V lost 2 bases to trimming and J lost 8 bases, with 13 bases between them. Germline V lookup: CDR1 SGHTA, CDR2 FQGTGA. The CDR3 totals 15 residues.